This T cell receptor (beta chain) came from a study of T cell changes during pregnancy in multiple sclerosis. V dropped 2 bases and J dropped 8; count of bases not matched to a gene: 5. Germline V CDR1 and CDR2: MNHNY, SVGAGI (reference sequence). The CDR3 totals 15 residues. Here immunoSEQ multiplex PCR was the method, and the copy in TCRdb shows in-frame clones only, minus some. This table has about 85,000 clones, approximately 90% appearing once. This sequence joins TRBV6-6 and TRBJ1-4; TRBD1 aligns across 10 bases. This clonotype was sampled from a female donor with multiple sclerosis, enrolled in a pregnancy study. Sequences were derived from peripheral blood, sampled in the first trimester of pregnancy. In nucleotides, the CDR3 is TGTGCCAGCAGTTACCACGGACAGGGGGGCGAAAAACTGTTTTTT. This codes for CASSYHGQGGEKLFF.